This TCR beta chain was captured by sequencing in a study of lymphopenia after photon versus proton radiotherapy. Measured with immunoSEQ multiplex PCR; TCRdb has only the in-frame clones, and not every one. Here the sample spans 50,000 or so clones, around 90% being singletons. Note on this clone: As yet, its antigen is unknown.

The germline gives CDR1 LNHDA, CDR2 SQIVND (reference sequence). V trimming: 2 bases; J trimming: 3 bases; junction bases outside the gene matches: 3. CDR3 length: 14 amino acids. Study-level findings and limits: Only patients who died were analyzed for survival; proton advantage is unproven. After the lymphocyte nadir, photon-treated repertoires showed oligoclonal expansion, especially of CD8+ Temra cells.

This sequence was found in a woman aged 35 to 49 with cholangiocarcinoma. The chain carries TRBV19 and TRBJ1-2; 7 nucleotides agree with TRBD1. Source: peripheral blood, taken from a patient treated with photon-based radiotherapy. The CDR3 is CASSIQDRYYGYTF. CDR3 DNA sequence: TGTGCCAGTAGTATACAGGACAGGTACTATGGCTACACCTTC.